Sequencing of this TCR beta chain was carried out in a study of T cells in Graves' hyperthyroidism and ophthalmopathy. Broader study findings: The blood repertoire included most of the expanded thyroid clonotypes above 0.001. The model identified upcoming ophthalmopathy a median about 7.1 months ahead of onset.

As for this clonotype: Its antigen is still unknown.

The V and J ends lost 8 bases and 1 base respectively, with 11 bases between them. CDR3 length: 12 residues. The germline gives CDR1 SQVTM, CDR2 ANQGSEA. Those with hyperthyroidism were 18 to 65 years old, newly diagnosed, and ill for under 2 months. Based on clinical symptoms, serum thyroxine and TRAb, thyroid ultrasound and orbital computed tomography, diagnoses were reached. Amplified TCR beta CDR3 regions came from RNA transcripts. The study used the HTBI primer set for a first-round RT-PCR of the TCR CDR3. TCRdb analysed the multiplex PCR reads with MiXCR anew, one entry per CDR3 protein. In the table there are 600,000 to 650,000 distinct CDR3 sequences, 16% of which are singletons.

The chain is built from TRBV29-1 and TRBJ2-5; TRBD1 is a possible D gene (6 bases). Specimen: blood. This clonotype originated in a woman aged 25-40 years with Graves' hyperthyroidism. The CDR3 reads CSTRQAQETQYF. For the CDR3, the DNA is TGCAGCACTCGACAGGCCCAAGAGACCCAGTACTTC. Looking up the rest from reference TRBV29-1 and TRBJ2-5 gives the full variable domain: SAVISQKPSRDICQRGTSLTIQCQVDSQVTMMFWYRQQPGQSLTLIATANQGSEATYESGFVIDKFPISRPNLTFSTLTVSNMSPEDSSIYLCSTRQAQETQYFGPGTRLLVL.